The 16 T cell receptor beta chains presented below share a single source sample, sequenced in a study of blood T cells in healthy people across ages. For the second PCR, which ran for about 6 to 11 cycles, a sample-barcoded 5' primer and a J-beta primer mix were used. Via MiXCR, TCRdb re-called the 5' RACE reads, giving one row per CDR3 protein. The sample yields hundreds of thousands of distinct CDR3 sequences, under 25% seen once. The sequencing sample was made of blood. The receptors were sampled from a man aged 70-80 years in good health.

This clonotype was recorded at least ten times. The V gene is TRBV7-9, the J gene TRBJ2-5; tentative D call: TRBD2 (5 bases). The CDR3 is 14 amino acids. Trimming took 5 bases from V and 6 from J, leaving 16 bases between them. Germline V CDR1 and CDR2: SEHNR, FQNEAQ (reference sequence). The CDR3 DNA follows: TGTGCCAGCAGCCGAAGCCCGGAGGCTCAGACCCAGTACTTC. Protein: CASSRSPEAQTQYF. Looking up the rest from reference TRBV7-9 and TRBJ2-5 gives the full variable domain: DTGVSQNPRHKITKRGQNVTFRCDPISEHNRLYWYRQTLGQGPEFLTYFQNEAQLEKSRLLSDRFSAERPKGSFSTLEIQRTEQGDSAMYLCASSRSPEAQTQYFGPGTRLLVL.

This chain joins TRBV5-1 and TRBJ2-5; TRBD2 aligns across 15 bases. V was clipped by 4 bases and J by 0 bases; unmatched bases: 7. This CDR3 has 18 amino acids. Germline values: CDR1 SGHRS, CDR2 YFSETQ. The CDR3: CASSAGLAGGPHQETQYF. Here the CDR3 DNA reads TGCGCCAGCAGCGCGGGACTAGCGGGAGGCCCGCACCAAGAGACCCAGTACTTC.

This clonotype was seen a handful of times. This chain connects TRBV6-6 to TRBJ1-2, with D possibly being TRBD1 (6 bases). With 2 bases removed from V and 4 bases from J, the gap between germline ends came to 11 bases. Germline V gene data show CDR1 as MNHNY and CDR2 as SVGAGI (reference sequence). CDR3 length equals 14 residues. For the CDR3, the DNA is TGTGCCAGCAGTTACCAGGGGCAGCTCTATGGCTACACCTTC. Amino acids: CASSYQGQLYGYTF.

This clonotype came up a few times. The DNA for the CDR3 is TGTGCCACCAGCAGAGAGAGGGTGTCTGGGGCCAACGTCCTGACTTTC. Translating gives CATSRERVSGANVLTF. This chain uses TRBV15 with TRBJ2-6, with a tentative D call TRBD2 (5 bases). Looked up from germline, CDR1 is LNHNV and CDR2 is YYDKDF (reference sequence). V gave up 0 bases and J gave up 1 base, with 7 bases separating them. This CDR3 has 16 residues.

The J gene is TRBJ2-5, the V gene TRBV7-2; D is perhaps TRBD1 (6 bases). V dropped 2 bases and J dropped 5 bases, with 15 bases sitting between them. The length of the CDR3 is 15 residues. The germline V gene encodes CDR1 SGHTA and CDR2 FQGNSA. CDR3 loop: CASSLSLRGMETQYF. The CDR3 nucleotides are TGTGCCAGCAGCTTATCCCTCAGGGGAATGGAGACCCAGTACTTC.

This clonotype was seen at least ten times. J is TRBJ1-2 and V is TRBV4-3; 8 nucleotides agree with TRBD1. CDR1 and CDR2 from the germline V gene are LGHNA and YSLEER. The CDR3 runs to 14 residues. V shed 1 base, J shed 7 bases, and the junction held 5 bases outside the gene matches. CDR3 sequence: CASSQATGGGGYTF. The DNA of the CDR3 is TGCGCCAGCAGCCAAGCTACAGGGGGAGGTGGCTACACCTTC.

This sequence joins TRBV2 and TRBJ2-3; perhaps TRBD1 as D (6 bases). V was clipped by 6 bases and J by 4 bases, with 8 bases between them. CDR1 and CDR2 (germline): SNHLY, FYNNEI. This CDR3 is 12 amino acids long. The CDR3 sequence is CASRDSSDTQYF. The CDR3 DNA reads TGTGCCAGCAGGGACAGTTCAGATACGCAGTATTTT.

The chain is built from TRBV6-5 and TRBJ2-2; TRBD2 might be the D (6 bases). CDR1 is MNHEY, CDR2 SVGAGI, per germline. V lost 6 bases, J lost 4 bases, and 15 bases lay in between. The CDR3 extends over 15 amino acids. CDR3 residues: CASRLLTGVTGELFF. The DNA of the CDR3 is TGTGCCAGCAGACTTTTAACGGGGGTCACCGGGGAGCTGTTTTTT.

This chain uses TRBV5-8 with TRBJ2-7, with D perhaps matching TRBD1 or TRBD2 (5 bases each). CDR1 and CDR2 from the germline V gene are SGHTS and YDEGEE. V shed 4 bases and J shed 4 bases, with 18 bases lying between them. The CDR3 covers 15 residues. Here the CDR3 DNA reads TGTGCCAGCAGCCCAACCGGGACCGTCTCGTACGAGCAGTACTTC. Protein product: CASSPTGTVSYEQYF.

The table lists this clonotype with a few counts. The chain recombines TRBV7-2 with TRBJ2-7; D possibly uses TRBD1 or TRBD2 (5 bases each). The CDR3 totals 15 residues. The germline V gene encodes CDR1 SGHTA and CDR2 FQGNSA. V lost 5 bases and J 2 bases, leaving 16 bases between the germline ends. The CDR3 protein is CASSRGVSGTYEQYF. CDR3 nucleotides: TGTGCCAGCAGCCGAGGGGTATCGGGGACCTACGAGCAGTACTTC.

This clonotype was picked up a small number of times. This chain uses TRBV7-9 with TRBJ2-7; 8 bases align to TRBD1. Trimming cost V 2 bases and J 7 bases; bases outside gene matches: 10. Germline lookup yields CDR1 SEHNR and CDR2 FQNEAQ (reference sequence). The CDR3 extends over 15 amino acids. CDR3 loop: CASSLLPTGGWEQYF. The CDR3 DNA is TGTGCCAGCAGCTTACTCCCAACAGGGGGGTGGGAGCAGTACTTC.

This chain uses TRBV9 with TRBJ1-1; D uncertain. V was pared by 2 bases and J by 2 bases, with 7 bases between. The germline V gene encodes CDR1 SGDLS and CDR2 YYNGEE. This CDR3 comprises 13 residues. CDR3 sequence: CASSVISNTEAFF. DNA for the CDR3: TGTGCCAGCAGCGTGATATCTAACACTGAAGCTTTCTTT.

In this sample, this clonotype turned up a few times. The J gene is TRBJ1-5, the V gene TRBV18; 12 bases fit TRBD1. The DNA end is more similar to TRBJ2-3, so the J call may be wrong. The CDR3 length is 16 residues. CDR1 and CDR2 (germline): KGHSH, LQKENI. The CDR3 region is CASSPGTGGFNQPQYF. The CDR3 coding sequence is TGTGCCAGCTCACCAGGGACAGGGGGCTTCAATCAGCCCCAGTATTTT.

This clonotype was seen more than once but under ten times. The chain is built from TRBV5-5 and TRBJ1-1, with D perhaps TRBD1 (5 bases). V lost 0 bases to trimming and J lost 5 bases, with 14 bases between them. Germline loops: CDR1 SGHKS, CDR2 YYEKEE (reference sequence). CDR3 size: 15 residues. The CDR3, as DNA: TGTGCCAGCAGCTTGGATTTCGGGGGTTTGACTGAAGCTTTCTTT. Residues: CASSLDFGGLTEAFF.

The CDR3 DNA sequence: TGTGCCACCAGCAAAGCCATTCCGGGCCCCAGGGACATTCAGTACTTC. As protein: CATSKAIPGPRDIQYF. The chain is built from TRBV15 and TRBJ2-4, with D possibly matching TRBD1 (5 bases). V lost 4 bases, J lost 8 bases, and 21 bases lay in between. CDR1 is LNHNV, CDR2 YYDKDF, per germline (reference sequence). This CDR3 is 16 amino acids long.

This clonotype was seen more than once but under ten times. This sequence joins TRBV7-3 and TRBJ2-7; TRBD1 matches at 10 bases. Trimming at V came to 4 bases and at J to 5 bases, leaving 8 bases not matched to a gene. Germline lookup yields CDR1 SGHTA and CDR2 FQGTGA. CDR3 length: 15 amino acids. The CDR3, as DNA: TGTGCCAGCAGCTCCTCCGGGACAGGGGCCCACGAGCAGTACTTC. Its translation is CASSSSGTGAHEQYF.